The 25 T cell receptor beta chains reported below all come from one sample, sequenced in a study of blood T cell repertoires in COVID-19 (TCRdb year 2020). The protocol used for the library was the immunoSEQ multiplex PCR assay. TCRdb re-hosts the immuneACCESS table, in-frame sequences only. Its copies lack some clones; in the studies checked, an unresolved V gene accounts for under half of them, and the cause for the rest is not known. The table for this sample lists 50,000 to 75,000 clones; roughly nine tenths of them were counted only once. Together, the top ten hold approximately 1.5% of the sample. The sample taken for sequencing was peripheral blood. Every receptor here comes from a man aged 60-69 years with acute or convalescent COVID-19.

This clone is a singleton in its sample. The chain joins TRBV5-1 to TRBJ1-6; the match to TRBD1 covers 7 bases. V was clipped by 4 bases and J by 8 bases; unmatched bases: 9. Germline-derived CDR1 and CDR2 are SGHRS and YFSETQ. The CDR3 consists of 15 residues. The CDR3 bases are TGCGCCAGCAGCCGAGAGGGGGCGCTGGATTCACCCCTCCACTTT. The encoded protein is CASSREGALDSPLHF.

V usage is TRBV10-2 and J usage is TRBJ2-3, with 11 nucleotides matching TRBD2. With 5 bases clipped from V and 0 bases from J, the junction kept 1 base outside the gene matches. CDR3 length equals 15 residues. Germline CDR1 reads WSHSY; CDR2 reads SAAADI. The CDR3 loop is CASSRLAGSTDTQYF. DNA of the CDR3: TGCGCCAGCAGTCGACTAGCGGGGAGCACAGATACGCAGTATTTT.

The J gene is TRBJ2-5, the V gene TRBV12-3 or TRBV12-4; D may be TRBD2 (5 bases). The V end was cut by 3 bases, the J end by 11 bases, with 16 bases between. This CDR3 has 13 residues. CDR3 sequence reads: CASSFGVRREQYF. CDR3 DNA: TGTGCCAGCAGTTTCGGGGTAAGACGAGAGCAGTACTTC.

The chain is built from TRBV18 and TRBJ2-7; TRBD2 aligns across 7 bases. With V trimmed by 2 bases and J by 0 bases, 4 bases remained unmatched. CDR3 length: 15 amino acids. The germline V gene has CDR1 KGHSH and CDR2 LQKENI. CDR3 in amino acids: CASSPGEGSSYEQYF. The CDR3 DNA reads TGTGCCAGCTCACCAGGGGAGGGGAGCTCCTACGAGCAGTACTTC. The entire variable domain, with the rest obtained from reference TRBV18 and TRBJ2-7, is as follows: NAGVMQNPRHLVRRRGQEARLRCSPMKGHSHVYWYRQLPEEGLKFMVYLQKENIIDESGMPKERFSAEFPKEGPSILRIQQVVRGDSAAYFCASSPGEGSSYEQYFGPGTRLTVT.

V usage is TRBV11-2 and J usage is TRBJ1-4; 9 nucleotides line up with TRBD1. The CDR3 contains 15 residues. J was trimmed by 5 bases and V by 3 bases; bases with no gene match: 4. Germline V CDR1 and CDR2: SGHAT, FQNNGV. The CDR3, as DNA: TGTGCCAGCAGCTTCGACAGGGGGGACAATGAAAAACTGTTTTTT. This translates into CASSFDRGDNEKLFF.

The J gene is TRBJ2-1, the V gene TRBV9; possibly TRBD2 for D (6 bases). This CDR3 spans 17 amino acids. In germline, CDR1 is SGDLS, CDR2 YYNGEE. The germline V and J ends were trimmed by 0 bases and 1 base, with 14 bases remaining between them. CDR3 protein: CASSVVGGLESYNEQFF. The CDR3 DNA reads TGTGCCAGCAGCGTAGTGGGAGGACTTGAATCCTACAATGAGCAGTTCTTC.

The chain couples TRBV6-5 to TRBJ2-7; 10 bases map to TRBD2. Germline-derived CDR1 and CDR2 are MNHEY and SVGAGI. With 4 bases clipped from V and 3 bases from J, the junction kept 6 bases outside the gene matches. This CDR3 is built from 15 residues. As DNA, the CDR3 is TGTGCCAGCAGTTTACTAGCGGGGCCTTACTACGAGCAGTACTTC. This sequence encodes CASSLLAGPYYEQYF.

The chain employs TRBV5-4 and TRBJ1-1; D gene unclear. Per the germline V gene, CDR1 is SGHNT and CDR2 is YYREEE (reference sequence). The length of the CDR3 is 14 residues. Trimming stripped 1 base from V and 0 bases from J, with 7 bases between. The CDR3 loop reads CASSLTELNTEAFF. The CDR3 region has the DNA TGTGCCAGCAGCTTGACAGAATTGAACACTGAAGCTTTCTTT.

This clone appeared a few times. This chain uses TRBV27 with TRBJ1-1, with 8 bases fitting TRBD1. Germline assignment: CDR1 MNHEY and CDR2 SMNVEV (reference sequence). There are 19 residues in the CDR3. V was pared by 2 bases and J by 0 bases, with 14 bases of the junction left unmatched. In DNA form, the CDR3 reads TGTGCCAGCAGTTTAGGTCCCTCGGTACAGGGGGTTATGAACACTGAAGCTTTCTTT. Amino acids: CASSLGPSVQGVMNTEAFF.

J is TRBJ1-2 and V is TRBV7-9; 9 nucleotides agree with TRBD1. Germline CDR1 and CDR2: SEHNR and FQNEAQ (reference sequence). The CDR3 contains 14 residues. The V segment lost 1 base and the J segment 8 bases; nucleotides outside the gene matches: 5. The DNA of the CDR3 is TGTGCCAGCAGCTTAGTGGGGACAGGGACGGGCTACACCTTC. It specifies CASSLVGTGTGYTF.

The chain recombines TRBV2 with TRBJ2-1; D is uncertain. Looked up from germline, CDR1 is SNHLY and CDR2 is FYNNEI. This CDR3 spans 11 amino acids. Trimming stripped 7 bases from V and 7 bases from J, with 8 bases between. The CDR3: CASMAHNEQFF. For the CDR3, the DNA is TGTGCCAGCATGGCCCATAATGAGCAGTTCTTC.

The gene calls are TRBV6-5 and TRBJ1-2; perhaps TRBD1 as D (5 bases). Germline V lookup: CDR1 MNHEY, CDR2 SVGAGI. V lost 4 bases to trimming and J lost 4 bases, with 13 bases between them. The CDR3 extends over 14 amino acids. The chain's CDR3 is CASSSRQLLYGYTF. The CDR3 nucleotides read TGTGCCAGCAGTTCACGACAGCTTCTCTATGGCTACACCTTC.

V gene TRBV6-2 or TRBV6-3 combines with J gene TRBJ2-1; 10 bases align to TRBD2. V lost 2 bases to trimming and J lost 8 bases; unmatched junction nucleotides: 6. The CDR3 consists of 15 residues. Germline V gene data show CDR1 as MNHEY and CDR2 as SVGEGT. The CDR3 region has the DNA TGTGCCAGCAGTTACGGTCTAGCGGGGGCGTATGAGCAGTTCTTC. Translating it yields CASSYGLAGAYEQFF.

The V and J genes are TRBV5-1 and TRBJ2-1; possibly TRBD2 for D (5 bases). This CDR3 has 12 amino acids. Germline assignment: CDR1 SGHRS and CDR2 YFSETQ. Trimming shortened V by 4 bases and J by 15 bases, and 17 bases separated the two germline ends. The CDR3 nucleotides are TGCGCCAGCAGCCGGGAAGGGTCGGTGGGGTTCTTC. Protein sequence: CASSREGSVGFF. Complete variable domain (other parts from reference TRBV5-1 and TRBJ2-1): KAGVTQTPRYLIKTRGQQVTLSCSPISGHRSVSWYQQTPGQGLQFLFEYFSETQRNKGNFPGRFSGRQFSNSRSEMNVSTLELGDSALYLCASSREGSVGFFGPGTRLTVL.

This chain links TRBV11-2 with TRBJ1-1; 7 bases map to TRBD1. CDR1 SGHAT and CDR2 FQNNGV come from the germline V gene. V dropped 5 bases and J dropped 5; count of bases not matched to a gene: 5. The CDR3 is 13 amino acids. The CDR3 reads CASSNAGGTEAFF. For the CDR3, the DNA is TGTGCCAGCAGCAATGCAGGGGGTACTGAAGCTTTCTTT.

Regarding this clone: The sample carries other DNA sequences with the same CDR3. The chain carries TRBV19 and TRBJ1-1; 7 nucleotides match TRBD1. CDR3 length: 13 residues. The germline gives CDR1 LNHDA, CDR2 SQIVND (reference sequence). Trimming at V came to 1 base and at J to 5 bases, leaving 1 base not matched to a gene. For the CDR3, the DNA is TGTGCCAGTAGTATAGCCAGGGGGACTGAAGCTTTCTTT. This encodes CASSIARGTEAFF.

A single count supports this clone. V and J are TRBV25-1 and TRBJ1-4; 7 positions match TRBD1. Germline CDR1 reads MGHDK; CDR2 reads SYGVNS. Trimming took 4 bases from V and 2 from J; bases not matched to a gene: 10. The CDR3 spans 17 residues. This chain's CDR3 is CASSAHRGSSTNEKLFF. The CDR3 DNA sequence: TGTGCCAGCAGTGCCCACAGGGGATCTTCGACTAATGAAAAACTGTTTTTT. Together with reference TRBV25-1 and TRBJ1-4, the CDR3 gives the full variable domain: EADIYQTPRYLVIGTGKKITLECSQTMGHDKMYWYQQDPGMELHLIHYSYGVNSTEKGDLSSESTVSRIRTEHFPLTLESARPSHTSQYLCASSAHRGSSTNEKLFFGSGTQLSVL.

The CDR3: CASSLFLANTGELFF. The DNA for the CDR3 is TGTGCCAGCAGCTTATTTCTAGCGAACACCGGGGAGCTGTTTTTT. The chain has TRBV7-9 and TRBJ2-2; the D is unclear. The CDR3 is 15 amino acids. Germline CDR1 is SEHNR and CDR2 is FQNEAQ (reference sequence). V lost 2 bases and J 0 bases, leaving 7 bases between the germline ends.

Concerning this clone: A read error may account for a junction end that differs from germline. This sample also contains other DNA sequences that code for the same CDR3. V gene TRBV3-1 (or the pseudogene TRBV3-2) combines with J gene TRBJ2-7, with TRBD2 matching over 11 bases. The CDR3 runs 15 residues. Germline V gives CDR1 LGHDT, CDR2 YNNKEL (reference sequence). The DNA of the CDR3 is TGCGCCAGCAGCCTCGCTAGCGGGGGGATCTACGAGCAGTACTTC. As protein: CASSLASGGIYEQYF.

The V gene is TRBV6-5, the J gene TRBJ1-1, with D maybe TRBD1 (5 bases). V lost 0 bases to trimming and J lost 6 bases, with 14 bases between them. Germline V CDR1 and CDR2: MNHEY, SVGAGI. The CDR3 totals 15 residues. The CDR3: CASSYSMEGTSEAFF. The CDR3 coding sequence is TGTGCCAGCAGTTACTCGATGGAGGGGACGTCTGAAGCTTTCTTT.

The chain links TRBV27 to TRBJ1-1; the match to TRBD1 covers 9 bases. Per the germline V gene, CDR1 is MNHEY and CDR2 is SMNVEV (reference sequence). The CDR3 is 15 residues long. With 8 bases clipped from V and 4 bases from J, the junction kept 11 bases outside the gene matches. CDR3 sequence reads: CASGPQGARGTEAFF. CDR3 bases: TGTGCCAGCGGACCACAGGGGGCGCGGGGCACTGAAGCTTTCTTT.

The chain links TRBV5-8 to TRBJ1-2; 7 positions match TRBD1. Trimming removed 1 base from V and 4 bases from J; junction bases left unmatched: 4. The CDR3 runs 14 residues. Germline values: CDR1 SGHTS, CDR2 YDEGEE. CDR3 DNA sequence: TGTGCCAGCAGCTTGAGGGACAGCGTCTATGGCTACACCTTC. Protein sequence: CASSLRDSVYGYTF.

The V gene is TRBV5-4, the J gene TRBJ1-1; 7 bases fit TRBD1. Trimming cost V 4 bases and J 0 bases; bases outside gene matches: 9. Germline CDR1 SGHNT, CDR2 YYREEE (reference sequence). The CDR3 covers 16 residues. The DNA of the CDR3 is TGTGCCAGCAGCCCACGGGGGGGACAGTTGAACACTGAAGCTTTCTTT. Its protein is CASSPRGGQLNTEAFF.

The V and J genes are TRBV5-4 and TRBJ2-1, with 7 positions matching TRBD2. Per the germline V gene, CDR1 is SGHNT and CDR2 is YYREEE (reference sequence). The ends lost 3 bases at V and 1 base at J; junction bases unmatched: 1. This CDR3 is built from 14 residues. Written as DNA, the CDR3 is TGTGCCAGCAGCTCGGGGGGATCCTACAATGAGCAGTTCTTC. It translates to CASSSGGSYNEQFF.

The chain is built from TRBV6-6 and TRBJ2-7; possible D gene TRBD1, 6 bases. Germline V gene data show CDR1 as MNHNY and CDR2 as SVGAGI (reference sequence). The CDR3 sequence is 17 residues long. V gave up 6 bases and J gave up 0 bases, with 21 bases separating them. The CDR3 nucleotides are TGTGCCAGCAGACGAGAAGGAGGACAGATGAGCTCCTACGAGCAGTACTTC. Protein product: CASRREGGQMSSYEQYF.